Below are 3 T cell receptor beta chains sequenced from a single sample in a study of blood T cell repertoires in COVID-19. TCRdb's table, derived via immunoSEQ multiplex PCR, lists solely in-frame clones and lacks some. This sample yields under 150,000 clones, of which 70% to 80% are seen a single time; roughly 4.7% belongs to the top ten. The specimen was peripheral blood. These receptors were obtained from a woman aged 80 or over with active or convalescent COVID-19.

CDR3 sequence (DNA): TGTGCCAGTAGTATAGAGGCAGGGGGGTATGAGCAGTTCTTC. Residues: CASSIEAGGYEQFF. The chain couples TRBV19 to TRBJ2-1, with D maybe TRBD1 (7 bases). Germline assignment: CDR1 LNHDA and CDR2 SQIVND (reference sequence). Trimming removed 0 bases at V and 8 bases at J, with 11 bases between. CDR3 size: 14 residues.

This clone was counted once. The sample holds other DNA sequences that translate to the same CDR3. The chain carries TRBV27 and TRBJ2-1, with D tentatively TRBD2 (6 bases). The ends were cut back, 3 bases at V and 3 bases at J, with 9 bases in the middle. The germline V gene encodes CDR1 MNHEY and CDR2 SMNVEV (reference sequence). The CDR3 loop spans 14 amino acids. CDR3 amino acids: CASSFQGGYNEQFF. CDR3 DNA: TGTGCCAGCAGTTTCCAGGGAGGCTACAATGAGCAGTTCTTC.

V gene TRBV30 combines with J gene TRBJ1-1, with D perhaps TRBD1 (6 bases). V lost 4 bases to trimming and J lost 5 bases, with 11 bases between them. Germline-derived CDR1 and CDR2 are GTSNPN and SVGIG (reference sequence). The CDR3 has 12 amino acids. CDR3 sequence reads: CAWTRGLTEAFF. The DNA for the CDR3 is TGTGCCTGGACAAGGGGGTTAACTGAAGCTTTCTTT.